The next 15 T cell receptor beta chains were all read from a single sample in a study of blood T cell repertoires in COVID-19 (dated by TCRdb to 2018 to 2021). The library was produced with the immunoSEQ multiplex PCR assay. TCRdb stores this immuneACCESS table with in-frame sequences only. Part of the clones is absent; in the studies checked, under half of the shortfall reflects unresolved V genes, and no reason is known for the rest. This sample comprises 300,000 to 400,000 clones, under 95% of them detected only once. Under 3.5% of the sample belongs to the ten largest clones. The sample taken for sequencing was peripheral blood. Source of these receptors: a woman aged 18-35 years who had recovered from COVID-19.

This sequence joins TRBV7-2 and TRBJ1-1, with D possibly matching TRBD1 (5 bases). Looked up from germline, CDR1 is SGHTA and CDR2 is FQGNSA. V lost 5 bases, J lost 7 bases, and 14 bases lay in between. CDR3 length equals 13 residues. CDR3 amino acids: CASSRKTGLEAFF. The CDR3 DNA reads as TGTGCCAGCAGCCGTAAGACGGGACTTGAAGCTTTCTTT. The complete variable domain, with remaining parts taken from reference TRBV7-2 and TRBJ1-1, reads GAGVSQSPSNKVTEKGKDVELRCDPISGHTALYWYRQSLGQGLEFLIYFQGNSAPDKSGLPSDRFSAERTGGSVSTLTIQRTQQEDSAVYLCASSRKTGLEAFFGQGTRLTVV.

The J gene is TRBJ1-1, the V gene TRBV5-4; D might be TRBD1 (5 bases). V was shortened by 1 base and J by 5 bases, with 12 bases between the two germline ends. This CDR3 is 14 amino acids long. CDR1 is SGHNT, CDR2 YYREEE, per germline (reference sequence). As DNA, the CDR3 is TGTGCCAGCAGCTTGCCAGGGAGGGGTACTGAAGCTTTCTTT. It translates to CASSLPGRGTEAFF.

The CDR3 sequence: CASRTDTNYEQYV. Here the CDR3 DNA reads TGTGCCAGCAGAACAGACACCAACTACGAGCAGTACGTC. This chain links TRBV6-6 with TRBJ2-7; the D is unclear. CDR3 length equals 13 residues. CDR1 MNHNY and CDR2 SVGAGI come from the germline V gene (reference sequence). Trimming took off 6 bases at V and 3 bases at J, with 12 bases between the two ends.

Here the CDR3 DNA reads TGTGCCAGCAGCCCGCCAGGGACTAGCGGGAAGGCAGATACGCAGTATTTT. It specifies CASSPPGTSGKADTQYF. The chain recombines TRBV7-9 with TRBJ2-3, with 13 nucleotides matching TRBD2. The V gene end was trimmed by 5 bases and the J gene end by 4 bases; junction bases not matched to a gene: 9. Germline V gene data show CDR1 as SEHNR and CDR2 as FQNEAQ (reference sequence). The CDR3 length is 17 residues.

The genes are TRBV27 and TRBJ2-2; 9 bases align to TRBD2. Germline V gene sequence: CDR1 MNHEY, CDR2 SMNVEV (reference sequence). The CDR3 runs 15 residues. V shed 6 bases and J 4 bases; nucleotides not matched to a gene: 6. The CDR3, as DNA: TGTGCCAGCAGGCGGGGGGGTAGGACCACCGGGGAGCTGTTTTTT. Encoded protein: CASRRGGRTTGELFF.

CDR3 DNA sequence: TGTGCCAGCAGCCACCCCACCGGGGGACTCAATAAGAACACCGGGGAGCTGTTTTTT. This gives the protein CASSHPTGGLNKNTGELFF. The chain uses TRBV7-9 and TRBJ2-2; D is possibly TRBD2 (6 bases). CDR3 size: 19 residues. The germline V gene encodes CDR1 SEHNR and CDR2 FQNEAQ (reference sequence). Between the trimmed V and J ends, which lost 5 bases and 1 base, there was a span of 23 bases.

This sequence joins TRBV12-3 or TRBV12-4 and TRBJ1-2; D possibly corresponds to TRBD1 (5 bases). The CDR3 consists of 13 residues. The V and J ends lost 6 bases and 8 bases respectively, with 16 bases between them. In DNA, the CDR3 is TGTGCCAGCAGGTCGTCGGGGACTGAGGGCTACACCTTC. Translating gives CASRSSGTEGYTF.

This clone has only one observation. This sequence joins TRBV4-1 and TRBJ2-2; 13 positions match TRBD2. The V gene end was trimmed by 1 base and the J gene end by 5 bases; junction bases not matched to a gene: 4. Germline CDR1 reads MGHRA; CDR2 reads YSYEKL. The CDR3 has 17 amino acids. In DNA form, the CDR3 reads TGCGCCAGCAGCCAAGGGACTAGCGGGAGATATACCGGGGAGCTGTTTTTT. It specifies CASSQGTSGRYTGELFF.

The chain recombines TRBV11-3 with TRBJ1-3; 9 nucleotides agree with TRBD1. This CDR3 region has 17 residues. Germline loops: CDR1 SGHNT, CDR2 YENEEA. Trimming at V came to 1 base and at J to 0 bases, leaving 4 bases not matched to a gene. Written as DNA, the CDR3 is TGTGCCAGCAGCTTAGTACAGGGGGCTTCCTCTGGAAACACCATATATTTT. Translation gives CASSLVQGASSGNTIYF.

The chain uses TRBV11-2 and TRBJ1-5, with TRBD1 as a possible D gene (5 bases). The CDR3 is 13 amino acids. The V end lost 5 bases, the J end lost 6 bases, and 11 bases lay between the germline ends. Germline V CDR1 and CDR2: SGHAT, FQNNGV. The CDR3 coding sequence is TGTGCCAGCAGCCCGACGGGGGTTCAGCCCCAGCATTTT. Protein: CASSPTGVQPQHF.

The chain employs TRBV5-1 and TRBJ1-2; no reliable D call. Germline-derived CDR1 and CDR2 are SGHRS and YFSETQ. This CDR3 is built from 15 residues. Trimming removed 4 bases at V and 6 bases at J, with 19 bases between. CDR3 sequence reads: CASSPDPRVMNGYTF. In DNA, the CDR3 is TGCGCCAGCAGCCCGGACCCGAGGGTCATGAATGGCTACACCTTC.

The rearrangement joins TRBV7-2 to TRBJ2-7; D is unclear. Trimming took 2 bases from V and 7 from J, leaving 12 bases between them. Germline V CDR1 and CDR2: SGHTA, FQGNSA. The CDR3 consists of 13 residues. The CDR3 nucleotides read TGTGCCAGCAGCTTAACTAATTGGGTGGAGCAGTACGTC. Translating it yields CASSLTNWVEQYV.

J is TRBJ2-7 and V is TRBV6-2 or TRBV6-3; the match to TRBD2 covers 14 bases. CDR1 is MNHEY, CDR2 SVGEGT, per germline. V lost 5 bases and J lost 6; bases outside the gene matches: 6. The CDR3 has 15 amino acids. The CDR3 is CASSNPGTSGSEQYV. CDR3 in DNA: TGTGCCAGCAGTAATCCCGGGACTAGCGGGAGCGAGCAGTACGTC.

The rearrangement links TRBV14 to TRBJ1-1; D unclear. This CDR3 has 14 residues. CDR1 is SGHDN, CDR2 FVKESK, per germline. With 0 bases removed from V and 0 bases from J, the gap between germline ends came to 5 bases. CDR3 residues: CASSQDTVNTEAFF. The CDR3 DNA is TGTGCCAGCAGCCAAGATACGGTGAACACTGAAGCTTTCTTT.

The rearrangement links TRBV24-1 to TRBJ2-2, with 11 bases aligning to TRBD1. The junction had 1 base not matched to a gene; V was cut back by 7 bases and J by 4 bases. Germline loops: CDR1 KGHDR, CDR2 SFDVKD. The CDR3 spans 14 residues. CDR3 sequence reads: CATRGQGGTGELFF. DNA for the CDR3: TGTGCCACCAGGGGACAGGGGGGCACCGGGGAGCTGTTTTTT.